The T cell receptor (beta chain) under discussion was sequenced for a study of cytomegalovirus exposure and HLA in healthy donors. Study details: Roughly 180 million T cells yielded some 120 million unique TCR beta sequences in earlier analysis. Findings and limits, study-wide: On later analysis, the bulk of CMV-associated TCR beta chains appeared to be HLA-restricted. Donors belonging to an Asian-associated ancestry cluster reportedly showed fewer N-insertions in productive TCRs than the roughly 670-donor mean, according to what a later analysis found. Researchers reported in a later analysis that a missense DCLRE1C variant was tied to TCR beta V- and J-gene trimming.

The PCR had 60 Vbeta and 13 Jbeta primers. Assay used: immunoSEQ multiplex PCR; TCRdb lists only in-frame clones, some missing. The sample comprises 150,000 to 200,000 clones, about 70% of which are singletons, and less than 2% rests with the top ten. As concerns this clone: Its antigen is currently unknown.

V lost 1 base and J 7 bases, leaving 13 bases between the germline ends. The germline V gene encodes CDR1 MNHNS and CDR2 SASEGT. This CDR3 is 15 amino acids long. The receptor's source is a woman aged 25 to 39 in good health and CMV-seronegative. The specimen was PBMCs. The chain links TRBV6-1 to TRBJ1-4; TRBD1 might be the D (6 bases). This chain's CDR3 is CASSEGSGESEKLFF. In DNA form, the CDR3 reads TGTGCCAGCAGTGAAGGGTCAGGGGAGAGTGAAAAACTGTTTTTT.